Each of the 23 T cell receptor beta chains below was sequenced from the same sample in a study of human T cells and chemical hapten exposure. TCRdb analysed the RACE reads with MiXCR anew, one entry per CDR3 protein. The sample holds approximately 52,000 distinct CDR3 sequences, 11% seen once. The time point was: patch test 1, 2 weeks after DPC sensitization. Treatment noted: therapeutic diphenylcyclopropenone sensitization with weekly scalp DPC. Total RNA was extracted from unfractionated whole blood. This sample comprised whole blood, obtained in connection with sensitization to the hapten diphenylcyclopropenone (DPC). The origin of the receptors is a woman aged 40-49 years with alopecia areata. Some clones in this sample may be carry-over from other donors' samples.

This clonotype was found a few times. The CDR3 DNA reads TGTGCCAGCAGCGCTACACCCTACGAGCAGTACTTC. Protein product: CASSATPYEQYF. The chain links TRBV9 to TRBJ2-7; D not certain. V lost 3 bases and J 2 bases, leaving 6 bases between the germline ends. CDR1 is SGDLS and CDR2 is YYNGEE in the germline V gene. CDR3 size: 12 residues.

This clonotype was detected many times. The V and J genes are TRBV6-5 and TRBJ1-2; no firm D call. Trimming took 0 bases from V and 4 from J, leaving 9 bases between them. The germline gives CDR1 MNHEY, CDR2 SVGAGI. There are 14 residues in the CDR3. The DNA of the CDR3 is TGTGCCAGCAGTTACTCGATGGGCGGCTATGGCTACACCTTC. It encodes CASSYSMGGYGYTF.

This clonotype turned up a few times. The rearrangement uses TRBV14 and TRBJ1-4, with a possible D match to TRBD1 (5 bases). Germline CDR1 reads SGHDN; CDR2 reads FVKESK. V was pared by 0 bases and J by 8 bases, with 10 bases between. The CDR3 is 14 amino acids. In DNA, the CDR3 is TGTGCCAGCAGCCAAGAAAGGGGAAACGAAAAACTGTTTTTT. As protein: CASSQERGNEKLFF.

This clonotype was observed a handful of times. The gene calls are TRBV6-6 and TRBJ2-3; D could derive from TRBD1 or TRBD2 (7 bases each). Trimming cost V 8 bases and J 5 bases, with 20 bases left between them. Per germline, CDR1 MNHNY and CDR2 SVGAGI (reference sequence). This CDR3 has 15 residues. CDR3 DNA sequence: TGTGCCAGCTGGGAGGGGGCGAGTTTAGTAGATACGCAGTATTTT. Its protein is CASWEGASLVDTQYF.

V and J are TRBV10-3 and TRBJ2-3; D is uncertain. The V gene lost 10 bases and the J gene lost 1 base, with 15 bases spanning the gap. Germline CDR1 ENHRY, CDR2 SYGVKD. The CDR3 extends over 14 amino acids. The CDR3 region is CATIMGGGTDTQYF. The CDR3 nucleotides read TGTGCCACCATAATGGGTGGGGGCACAGATACGCAGTATTTT.

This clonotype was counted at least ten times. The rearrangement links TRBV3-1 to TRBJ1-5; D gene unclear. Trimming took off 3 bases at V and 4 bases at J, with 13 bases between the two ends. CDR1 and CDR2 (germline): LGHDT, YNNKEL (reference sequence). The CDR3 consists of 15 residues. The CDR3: CASSHAGRGNQPQHF. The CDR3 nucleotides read TGTGCCAGCAGCCATGCCGGACGGGGAAATCAGCCCCAGCATTTT.

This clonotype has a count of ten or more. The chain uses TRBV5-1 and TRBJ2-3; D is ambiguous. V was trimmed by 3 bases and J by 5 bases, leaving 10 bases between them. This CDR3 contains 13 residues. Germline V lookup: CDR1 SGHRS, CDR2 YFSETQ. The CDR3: CASSWAPGDTQYF. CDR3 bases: TGCGCCAGCAGCTGGGCCCCTGGAGATACGCAGTATTTT.

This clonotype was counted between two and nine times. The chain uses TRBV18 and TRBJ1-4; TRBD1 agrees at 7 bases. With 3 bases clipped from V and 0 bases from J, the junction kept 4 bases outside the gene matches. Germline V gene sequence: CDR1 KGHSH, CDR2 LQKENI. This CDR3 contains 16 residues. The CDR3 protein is CASSPRTGSTNEKLFF. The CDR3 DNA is TGTGCCAGCTCACCTAGGACAGGCTCAACTAATGAAAAACTGTTTTTT.

The CDR3 reads CSASTRVRPSTDTQYF. The CDR3 coding sequence is TGCAGTGCTAGCACTAGGGTGCGGCCTAGCACAGATACGCAGTATTTT. The chain carries TRBV20-1 and TRBJ2-3, with D perhaps matching TRBD2 (5 bases). The V gene's germline CDR1 is DFQATT and CDR2 SNEGSKA (reference sequence). Trimming removed 3 bases at V and 0 bases at J, with 16 bases between. CDR3 length: 16 residues.

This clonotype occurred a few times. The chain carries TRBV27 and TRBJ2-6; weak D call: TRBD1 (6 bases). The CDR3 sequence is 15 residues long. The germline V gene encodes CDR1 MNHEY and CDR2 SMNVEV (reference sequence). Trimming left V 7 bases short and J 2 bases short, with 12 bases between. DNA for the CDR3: TGTGCCAGCACTCCCGGGACAACTGGGGCCAACGTCCTGACTTTC. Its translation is CASTPGTTGANVLTF.

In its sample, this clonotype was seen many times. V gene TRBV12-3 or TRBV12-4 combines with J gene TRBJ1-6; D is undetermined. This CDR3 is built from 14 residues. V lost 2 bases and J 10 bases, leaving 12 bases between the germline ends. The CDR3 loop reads CASSLRQDQSPLHF. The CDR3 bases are TGTGCCAGCAGTTTACGGCAGGATCAATCACCCCTCCACTTT.

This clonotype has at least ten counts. CDR3 sequence (DNA): TGTGCTAGTGGCCCCACTTACACAGATACGCAGTATTTT. It specifies CASGPTYTDTQYF. This chain links TRBV12-5 with TRBJ2-3; D is undetermined. The CDR3 has 13 residues. Deletions cut 6 bases from V and 2 bases from J, with 9 bases between. Germline V gene lookup returns CDR1 LGHNT and CDR2 FRNRAP. Together with reference TRBV12-5 and TRBJ2-3, the CDR3 gives the full variable domain: DARVTQTPRHKVTEMGQEVTMRCQPILGHNTVFWYRQTMMQGLELLAYFRNRAPLDDSGMPKDRFSAEMPDATLATLKIQPSEPRDSAVYFCASGPTYTDTQYFGPGTRLTVL.

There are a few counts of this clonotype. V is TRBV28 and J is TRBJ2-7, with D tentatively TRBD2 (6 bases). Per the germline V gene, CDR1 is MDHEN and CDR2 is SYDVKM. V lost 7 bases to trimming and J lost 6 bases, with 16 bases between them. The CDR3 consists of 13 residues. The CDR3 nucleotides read TGTGCCAGCACCACGGGACTCATCACCGAGCAGTACTTC. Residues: CASTTGLITEQYF.

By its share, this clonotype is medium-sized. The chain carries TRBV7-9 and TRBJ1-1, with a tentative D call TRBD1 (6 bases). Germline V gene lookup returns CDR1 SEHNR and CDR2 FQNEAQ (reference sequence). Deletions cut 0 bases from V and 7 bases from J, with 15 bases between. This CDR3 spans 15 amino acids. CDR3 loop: CASSLARTVTNEAFF. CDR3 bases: TGTGCCAGCAGCTTAGCGAGGACAGTTACGAATGAAGCTTTCTTT.

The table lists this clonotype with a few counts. DNA for the CDR3: TGCAGCGCTACGGAAGGGTTAGGAAATCAGCCCCAGCATTTT. Residues: CSATEGLGNQPQHF. The rearrangement joins TRBV29-1 to TRBJ1-5; unclear D gene. CDR1 is SQVTM, CDR2 ANQGSEA, per germline. The CDR3 totals 14 residues. The V end was cut by 7 bases, the J end by 4 bases, with 17 bases between. Full variable domain (remainder filled in from reference TRBV29-1 and TRBJ1-5): SAVISQKPSRDICQRGTSLTIQCQVDSQVTMMFWYRQQPGQSLTLIATANQGSEATYESGFVIDKFPISRPNLTFSTLTVSNMSPEDSSIYLCSATEGLGNQPQHFGDGTRLSIL.

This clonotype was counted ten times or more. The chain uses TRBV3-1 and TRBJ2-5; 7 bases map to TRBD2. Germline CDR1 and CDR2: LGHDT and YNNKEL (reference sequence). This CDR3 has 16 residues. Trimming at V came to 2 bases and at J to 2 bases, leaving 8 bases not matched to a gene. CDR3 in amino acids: CASSQKGSGTQETQYF. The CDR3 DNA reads TGTGCCAGCAGCCAAAAGGGGAGCGGGACTCAAGAGACCCAGTACTTC.

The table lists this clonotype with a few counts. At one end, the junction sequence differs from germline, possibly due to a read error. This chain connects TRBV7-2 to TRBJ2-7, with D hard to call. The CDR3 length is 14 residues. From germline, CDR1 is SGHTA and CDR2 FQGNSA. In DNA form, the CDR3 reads TGTGTCAGCACCCTACGGGCGAGAGCCTACGAGCAGTACTTC. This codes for CVSTLRARAYEQYF.

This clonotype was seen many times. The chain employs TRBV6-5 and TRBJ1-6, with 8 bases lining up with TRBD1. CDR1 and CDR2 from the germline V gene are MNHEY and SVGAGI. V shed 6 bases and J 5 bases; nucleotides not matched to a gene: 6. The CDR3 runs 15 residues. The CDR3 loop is CASRKQGGDNSPLHF. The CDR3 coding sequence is TGTGCCAGCAGAAAACAGGGGGGGGATAATTCACCCCTCCACTTT.

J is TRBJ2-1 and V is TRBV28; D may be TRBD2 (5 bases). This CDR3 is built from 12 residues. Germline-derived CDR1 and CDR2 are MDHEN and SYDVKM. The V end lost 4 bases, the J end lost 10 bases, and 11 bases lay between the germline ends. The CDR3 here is CASSSGLPEQFF. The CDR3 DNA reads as TGTGCCAGCAGTTCTGGACTCCCCGAGCAGTTCTTC.

This chain's CDR3 is CASSLALGTGYEQYF. CDR3 coding DNA: TGTGCCAGCAGCTTAGCGCTCGGGACAGGGTACGAGCAGTACTTC. The chain uses TRBV7-2 and TRBJ2-7; 9 bases are shared with TRBD1. Germline V gene lookup returns CDR1 SGHTA and CDR2 FQGNSA. The ends lost 0 bases at V and 4 bases at J; junction bases unmatched: 4. The length of the CDR3 is 15 residues.

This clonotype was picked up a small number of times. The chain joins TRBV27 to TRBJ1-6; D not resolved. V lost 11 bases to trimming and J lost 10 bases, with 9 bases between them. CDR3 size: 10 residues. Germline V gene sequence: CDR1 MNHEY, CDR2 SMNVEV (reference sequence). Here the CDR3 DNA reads TGTGCCGGGGAAAGATCACCCCTCCACTTT. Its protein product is CAGERSPLHF.

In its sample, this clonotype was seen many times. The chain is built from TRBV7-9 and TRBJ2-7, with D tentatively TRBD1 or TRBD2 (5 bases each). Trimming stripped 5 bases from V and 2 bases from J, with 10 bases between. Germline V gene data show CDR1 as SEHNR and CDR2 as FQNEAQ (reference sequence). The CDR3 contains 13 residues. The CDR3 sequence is CASSRDAAYEQYF. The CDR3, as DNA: TGTGCCAGCAGCCGGGACGCTGCCTACGAGCAGTACTTC.

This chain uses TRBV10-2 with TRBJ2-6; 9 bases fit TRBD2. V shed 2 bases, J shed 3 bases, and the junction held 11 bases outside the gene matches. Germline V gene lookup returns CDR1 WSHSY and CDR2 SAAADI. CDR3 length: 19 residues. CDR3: CASSEPGGGRAGGANVLTF. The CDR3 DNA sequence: TGCGCCAGCAGTGAGCCGGGTGGCGGGAGGGCCGGTGGGGCCAACGTCCTGACTTTC.